The 24 T cell receptor beta chains given below trace back to one sample, sequenced in a study of blood T cell repertoires in COVID-19. The method was immunoSEQ multiplex PCR; TCRdb's version includes in-frame clones alone and lacks a portion of them. The sample yields around 170,000 clones, around nine tenths seen once. The sample was peripheral blood. All receptors derive from a man aged 60-69 years with COVID-19, enrolled during active disease.

The rearrangement joins TRBV7-9 to TRBJ1-4; possibly TRBD1 for D (5 bases). V lost 4 bases and J 4 bases, leaving 10 bases between the germline ends. Germline values: CDR1 SEHNR, CDR2 FQNEAQ (reference sequence). This CDR3 has 14 amino acids. DNA for the CDR3: TGTGCCAGCAGCTCACAGGCCCTTAATGAAAAACTGTTTTTT. Its translation: CASSSQALNEKLFF. Together with reference TRBV7-9 and TRBJ1-4, the CDR3 gives the full variable domain: DTGVSQNPRHKITKRGQNVTFRCDPISEHNRLYWYRQTLGQGPEFLTYFQNEAQLEKSRLLSDRFSAERPKGSFSTLEIQRTEQGDSAMYLCASSSQALNEKLFFGSGTQLSVL.

This rearrangement joins TRBV24-1 to TRBJ2-3; TRBD2 agrees at 13 bases. This CDR3 spans 17 amino acids. Germline CDR1 is KGHDR and CDR2 is SFDVKD. The ends lost 3 bases at V and 5 bases at J; junction bases unmatched: 7. The CDR3, as DNA: TGTGCCACCAGTGATCGACTAGCGGGAGGCCTGGGAGATACGCAGTATTTT. Encoded protein: CATSDRLAGGLGDTQYF.

The V gene is TRBV19, the J gene TRBJ1-1, with D unclear. The CDR3 is made up of 14 amino acids. The germline gives CDR1 LNHDA, CDR2 SQIVND (reference sequence). Trimming left V 4 bases short and J 5 bases short, with 14 bases between. The CDR3 region is CASSKGVEVTEAFF. CDR3 DNA sequence: TGTGCCAGTAGTAAAGGAGTAGAGGTGACTGAAGCTTTCTTT.

The chain uses TRBV6-2 or TRBV6-3 and TRBJ1-5; D possibly corresponds to TRBD1 (5 bases). V lost 5 bases, J lost 0 bases, and 20 bases lay in between. Germline loops: CDR1 MNHEY, CDR2 SVGEGT. The CDR3 contains 18 residues. CDR3 sequence (DNA): TGTGCCAGCAGTGACCACTCCGCAGGGTCCCTTAGCAATCAGCCCCAGCATTTT. This codes for CASSDHSAGSLSNQPQHF.

The chain carries TRBV27 and TRBJ2-1; tentative D call: TRBD1 (6 bases). The CDR3 is made up of 18 amino acids. V was clipped by 0 bases and J by 1 base, with 16 bases between them. The germline V gene has CDR1 MNHEY and CDR2 SMNVEV (reference sequence). The chain's CDR3 is CASSLSGNLQGSYNEQFF. CDR3 nucleotide sequence: TGTGCCAGCAGTTTATCGGGGAATCTGCAGGGGTCCTACAATGAGCAGTTCTTC.

As for this clone: A read error may produce the germline difference seen at one junction end. The gene calls are TRBV14 and TRBJ1-1, with a tentative D call TRBD1 (5 bases). Germline CDR1 and CDR2: SGHDN and FVKESK. This CDR3 is 17 amino acids long. CDR3 residues: CASTQGGAALLGTEAFF. CDR3 sequence (DNA): TGTGCCAGCACCCAAGGCGGGGCCGCATTACTCGGCACTGAAGCTTTCTTT.

This rearrangement joins TRBV5-4 to TRBJ1-1; D is ambiguous. The V gene's germline CDR1 is SGHNT and CDR2 YYREEE (reference sequence). Trimming stripped 0 bases from V and 1 base from J, with 7 bases between. CDR3 size: 14 residues. The CDR3 sequence is CASSLAGKNTEAFF. The CDR3 coding sequence is TGTGCCAGCAGCTTGGCGGGAAAGAACACTGAAGCTTTCTTT.

DNA of the CDR3: TGTGCCAGCAGTTTTGGACTAGCGGGGCCCTACGAGCAGTACTTC. Translating gives CASSFGLAGPYEQYF. The chain has TRBV6-2 or TRBV6-3 and TRBJ2-7, with 12 bases identical to TRBD2. The CDR3 extends over 15 amino acids. With V trimmed by 4 bases and J by 2 bases, 3 bases remained unmatched. Germline loops: CDR1 MNHEY, CDR2 SVGEGT.

This chain links TRBV7-2 with TRBJ2-5, with D possibly matching TRBD2 (7 bases). V was trimmed by 1 base and J by 7 bases, leaving 19 bases between them. CDR1 is SGHTA and CDR2 is FQGNSA in the germline V gene. CDR3 length: 16 amino acids. Here the CDR3 reads CASSLGGGAQRGTQYF. The CDR3 DNA is TGTGCCAGCAGCTTAGGTGGGGGGGCGCAAAGGGGGACCCAGTACTTC.

The V gene is TRBV28, the J gene TRBJ2-1; 7 bases line up with TRBD2. The CDR3 totals 15 residues. CDR1 is MDHEN and CDR2 is SYDVKM in the germline V gene. After removal of 5 bases from V and 2 bases from J, the junction contained 6 bases not matched to a gene. The CDR3 DNA sequence: TGTGCCAGCAGTGATGCCCGGGGGGCCTACAATGAGCAGTTCTTC. Amino acid sequence: CASSDARGAYNEQFF. The full variable domain, in which reference TRBV28 and TRBJ2-1 provide the parts outside the CDR3, is DVKVTQSSRYLVKRTGEKVFLECVQDMDHENMFWYRQDPGLGLRLIYFSYDVKMKEKGDIPEGYSVSREKKERFSLILESASTNQTSMYLCASSDARGAYNEQFFGPGTRLTVL.

V and J are TRBV5-8 and TRBJ1-2, with 7 bases matching TRBD1. The CDR3 contains 18 residues. V was pared by 3 bases and J by 8 bases, with 22 bases of the junction left unmatched. The germline CDR1 and CDR2 sequences are SGHTS and YDEGEE. The CDR3 loop is CASSSPVGQGDWKLGYTF. In DNA form, the CDR3 reads TGTGCCAGCAGCTCGCCCGTGGGGCAGGGGGACTGGAAGCTCGGCTACACCTTC. Supplemented by reference TRBV5-8 and TRBJ1-2, the full variable domain reads EAGVTQSPTHLIKTRGQQATLRCSPISGHTSVYWYQQALGLGLQFLLWYDEGEERNRGNFPPRFSGRQFPNYSSELNVNALELEDSALYLCASSSPVGQGDWKLGYTFGSGTRLTVV.

J is TRBJ2-6 and V is TRBV7-8; 8 nucleotides align to TRBD1. After removal of 11 bases from V and 1 base from J, the junction contained 13 bases not matched to a gene. The CDR3 is 17 amino acids. Germline V CDR1 and CDR2: SGHVS, FQNEAQ. CDR3 protein: CAGMADRVRSGANVLTF. In DNA form, the CDR3 reads TGTGCCGGAATGGCGGACAGGGTCAGGTCTGGGGCCAACGTCCTGACTTTC.

The chain is built from TRBV4-2 and TRBJ2-7; TRBD2 might be the D (7 bases). Germline V CDR1 and CDR2: LGHNA, YNFKEQ. The CDR3 spans 18 residues. The V end lost 0 bases, the J end lost 1 base, and 19 bases lay between the germline ends. CDR3 in DNA: TGTGCCAGCAGCCAAGACAGCTCGGGGGGCCATTTTTCCTACGAGCAGTACTTC. It yields the protein CASSQDSSGGHFSYEQYF.

The CDR3 DNA reads as TGTGCCAGCAGCCAAAGGGGCAGGGGGAAGGATCTGACTAATGAAAAACTGTTTTTT. As protein: CASSQRGRGKDLTNEKLFF. The chain combines TRBV4-2 with TRBJ1-4, with 7 bases fitting TRBD1. The junction had 14 bases not matched to a gene; V was cut back by 2 bases and J by 2 bases. Germline CDR1 reads LGHNA; CDR2 reads YNFKEQ. The CDR3 spans 19 residues.

This clone was seen a few times. The CDR3 DNA reads TGTGCCAGCAGCTCCCGTCATCGGACTAGCGGTCCGGCAGATACGCAGTATTTT. Translating gives CASSSRHRTSGPADTQYF. The genes are TRBV7-9 and TRBJ2-3, with 10 bases fitting TRBD2. This CDR3 is built from 18 residues. Germline CDR1 and CDR2: SEHNR and FQNEAQ (reference sequence). Trimming at V came to 4 bases and at J to 4 bases, leaving 14 bases not matched to a gene.

The chain combines TRBV19 with TRBJ1-1; no clear D gene. Deletions cut 6 bases from V and 4 bases from J, with 15 bases between. The CDR3 extends over 14 amino acids. The V gene's germline CDR1 is LNHDA and CDR2 SQIVND (reference sequence). The CDR3 spells CASSSIEEITEAFF. The CDR3, as DNA: TGTGCCAGTAGCTCGATAGAGGAAATCACTGAAGCTTTCTTT.

This chain joins TRBV28 and TRBJ2-3; TRBD1 matches at 12 bases. This CDR3 comprises 16 residues. With V trimmed by 6 bases and J by 5 bases, 9 bases remained unmatched. Germline V CDR1 and CDR2: MDHEN, SYDVKM. The CDR3 reads CASSLTGTGGKDTQYF. The CDR3 nucleotides are TGTGCCAGCAGCTTAACCGGGACAGGGGGCAAAGATACGCAGTATTTT.

The chain links TRBV3-1 (or the pseudogene TRBV3-2) to TRBJ1-1; D unresolved. From germline, CDR1 is LGHDT and CDR2 YNNKEL (reference sequence). Between the trimmed V and J ends, which lost 6 bases and 4 bases, there was a span of 15 bases. This CDR3 has 14 residues. CDR3 bases: TGTGCCAGCAGAGACGGGGAGCTTGGCACTGAAGCTTTCTTT. Translating it yields CASRDGELGTEAFF.

The chain is built from TRBV24-1 and TRBJ2-1; D is perhaps TRBD2 (6 bases). The length of the CDR3 is 15 residues. Trimming removed 3 bases at V and 4 bases at J, with 12 bases between. Germline-derived CDR1 and CDR2 are KGHDR and SFDVKD. The CDR3 DNA reads TGTGCCACCAGTGATCCCCGACTAGGGTACAATGAGCAGTTCTTC. As protein: CATSDPRLGYNEQFF.

The chain employs TRBV18 and TRBJ2-2; D is ambiguous. V was cut by 2 bases and J by 4 bases, with 8 bases left in between. There are 14 residues in the CDR3. Germline CDR1 is KGHSH and CDR2 is LQKENI. For the CDR3, the DNA is TGTGCCAGCTCACCAGGGCAGCCCACCGGGGAGCTGTTTTTT. It encodes CASSPGQPTGELFF. Based on the CDR3 plus reference TRBV18 and TRBJ2-2, the full variable domain is NAGVMQNPRHLVRRRGQEARLRCSPMKGHSHVYWYRQLPEEGLKFMVYLQKENIIDESGMPKERFSAEFPKEGPSILRIQQVVRGDSAAYFCASSPGQPTGELFFGEGSRLTVL.

This sequence joins TRBV7-9 and TRBJ2-2; D gene unclear. The length of the CDR3 is 15 residues. Germline V CDR1 and CDR2: SEHNR, FQNEAQ (reference sequence). Deletions cut 7 bases from V and 0 bases from J, with 12 bases between. CDR3 nucleotides: TGTGCCAGCACCCCTGAGGTCGCGAACACCGGGGAGCTGTTTTTT. Translation: CASTPEVANTGELFF.

With respect to this clone: Other nucleotide sequences from this sample produce the same CDR3. This chain connects TRBV6-2 or TRBV6-3 to TRBJ1-5; 10 positions match TRBD1. This CDR3 contains 15 residues. Looked up from germline, CDR1 is MNHEY and CDR2 is SVGEGT. Losses at the gene ends were 2 bases for V and 5 bases for J; bases not matched to a gene: 3. CDR3 in DNA: TGTGCCAGCAGTTACGGCGGGACAGGGGATCAGCCCCAGCATTTT. Its protein product is CASSYGGTGDQPQHF.

The chain uses TRBV4-3 and TRBJ1-2, with D perhaps TRBD1 (5 bases). V lost 0 bases and J 4 bases, leaving 21 bases between the germline ends. Germline V lookup: CDR1 LGHNA, CDR2 YSLEER. This CDR3 has 18 residues. The CDR3: CASSQDSSFTGLRYGYTF. The CDR3 DNA reads as TGCGCCAGCAGCCAAGATTCCAGTTTTACGGGACTGCGCTATGGCTACACCTTC.

Only one count was recorded for this clone. Other DNA sequences in this sample translate to the same CDR3. V is TRBV7-9 and J is TRBJ1-1; 8 positions match TRBD1. With V trimmed by 5 bases and J by 1 base, 3 bases remained unmatched. This CDR3 spans 14 amino acids. The V gene's germline CDR1 is SEHNR and CDR2 FQNEAQ (reference sequence). The CDR3 nucleotides are TGTGCCAGCAGCCTAGGACAGGGGAACACTGAAGCTTTCTTT. This gives the protein CASSLGQGNTEAFF.